A single sample is the source of the 21 T cell receptor beta chains below, sequenced in a study of healthy donors' naive CD4 and CD8 T cells. Starting from approximately 500 ng of total RNA, TCR libraries were made with linear amplification. TCRdb reanalysed the reads using MiXCR and keeps one entry per CDR3 protein. The table records about 180,000 distinct CDR3 sequences, about 70% of them present only once. What was sequenced was naive CD4+ and CD8+ T cells sorted from blood, pooled from several donors. The receptors derive from a pool of human donors in good health; the sample pools cells from several healthy donors.

This sequence joins TRBV19 and TRBJ2-2; D may correspond to TRBD1 or TRBD2 (5 bases each). With 7 bases removed from V and 6 bases from J, the gap between germline ends came to 15 bases. Germline V gene lookup returns CDR1 LNHDA and CDR2 SQIVND (reference sequence). The CDR3 totals 14 residues. The chain's CDR3 is CASTQDGAAGELFF. The CDR3 DNA reads as TGTGCCAGTACCCAAGACGGGGCGGCCGGGGAGCTGTTTTTT.

This chain connects TRBV4-1 to TRBJ2-2, with 12 bases identical to TRBD1. The V segment lost 4 bases and the J segment 4 bases; nucleotides outside the gene matches: 16. The CDR3 runs to 20 residues. The germline CDR1 and CDR2 sequences are MGHRA and YSYEKL. This chain's CDR3 is CASSLRQSRDRGRGTGELFF. The CDR3 DNA follows: TGCGCCAGCAGCCTCCGACAGTCCCGGGACAGGGGGCGCGGCACCGGGGAGCTGTTTTTT.

The chain recombines TRBV6-5 with TRBJ2-7; tentative D call: TRBD1 (5 bases). In germline, CDR1 is MNHEY, CDR2 SVGAGI. The length of the CDR3 is 15 residues. Trimming stripped 7 bases from V and 0 bases from J, with 16 bases between. The CDR3 bases are TGTGCCAGCAACAATCAGGGTCCCAGCTCCTACGAGCAGTACTTC. Amino acids: CASNNQGPSSYEQYF.

The chain joins TRBV7-8 to TRBJ2-6; unclear D gene. The germline V gene encodes CDR1 SGHVS and CDR2 FQNEAQ. The germline V and J ends were trimmed by 1 base and 1 base, with 5 bases remaining between them. This CDR3 has 15 amino acids. Here the CDR3 DNA reads TGTGCCAGCAGCTTAGGGCCGTCTGGGGCCAACGTCCTGACTTTC. It is translated as CASSLGPSGANVLTF.

V gene TRBV27 combines with J gene TRBJ2-3, with 13 bases identical to TRBD2. Germline-derived CDR1 and CDR2 are MNHEY and SMNVEV (reference sequence). Trimming at V came to 5 bases and at J to 4 bases, leaving 18 bases not matched to a gene. This CDR3 has 20 amino acids. Here the CDR3 reads CASSPHRTSGSRESPDTQYF. Written as DNA, the CDR3 is TGTGCCAGCAGTCCCCATCGGACTAGCGGGAGTCGGGAAAGCCCAGATACGCAGTATTTT.

This clonotype was seen once. The rearrangement links TRBV11-1 to TRBJ2-7, with D perhaps matching TRBD2 (5 bases). V was pared by 5 bases and J by 1 base, with 12 bases between. Germline V CDR1 and CDR2: SGHAT, FQDESV (reference sequence). CDR3 length: 14 residues. In DNA, the CDR3 is TGTGCCAGCAGCCCCCGTAGCGCTTCCTACGAGCAGTACGTC. Protein product: CASSPRSASYEQYV.

This clonotype was detected once. DNA of the CDR3: TGTGCCAGCAGGGAACCAGGAAGTGGGTATGGCTACACCTTC. Protein product: CASREPGSGYGYTF. The chain joins TRBV6-1 to TRBJ1-2, with D unclear. This CDR3 has 14 residues. V lost 6 bases to trimming and J lost 5 bases, with 16 bases between them. The V gene's germline CDR1 is MNHNS and CDR2 SASEGT.

The chain has TRBV29-1 and TRBJ2-7; D is unresolved. The CDR3 sequence is 12 residues long. CDR1 is SQVTM and CDR2 is ANQGSEA in the germline V gene. The V gene lost 2 bases and the J gene lost 2 bases, with 7 bases spanning the gap. This CDR3 reads CSVESGTYEQYF. The CDR3 region has the DNA TGCAGCGTTGAATCGGGTACCTACGAGCAGTACTTC.

V and J are TRBV19 and TRBJ2-3; perhaps TRBD1 as D (6 bases). Trimming removed 3 bases from V and 3 bases from J, with 10 bases in between. The CDR3 contains 14 residues. Germline CDR1 is LNHDA and CDR2 is SQIVND (reference sequence). The CDR3 DNA follows: TGTGCCAGTAGTATTCGCCAGGGGACAGATACGCAGTATTTT. This translates into CASSIRQGTDTQYF.

The chain employs TRBV6-2 or TRBV6-3 and TRBJ1-5; D is unresolved. Deletions cut 2 bases from V and 0 bases from J, with 5 bases between. CDR1 is MNHEY and CDR2 is SVGEGT in the germline V gene. The CDR3 totals 14 residues. The CDR3 DNA reads TGTGCCAGCAGTTACGCAGATAGCAATCAGCCCCAGCATTTT. Translation gives CASSYADSNQPQHF.

V and J are TRBV28 and TRBJ2-3; 9 nucleotides align to TRBD2. This CDR3 comprises 16 residues. CDR1 and CDR2 from the germline V gene are MDHEN and SYDVKM. The V gene end was trimmed by 5 bases and the J gene end by 4 bases; junction bases not matched to a gene: 10. CDR3 amino acids: CASSTSSGSRPDTQYF. The CDR3, as DNA: TGTGCCAGCAGTACTAGTAGCGGGAGTAGGCCAGATACGCAGTATTTT.

The rearrangement links TRBV24-1 to TRBJ2-7, with a weak D call TRBD1 (6 bases). V was cut by 6 bases and J by 1 base, with 9 bases left in between. Germline CDR1 KGHDR, CDR2 SFDVKD. The CDR3 is made up of 13 amino acids. CDR3 sequence reads: CATSSTGSYEQYF. As DNA, the CDR3 is TGTGCCACCAGTTCGACAGGTTCCTACGAGCAGTACTTC.

The chain has TRBV19 and TRBJ1-2, with a possible D match to TRBD1 (5 bases). V lost 6 bases and J lost 7, with 21 bases in between. This CDR3 has 15 amino acids. CDR1 LNHDA and CDR2 SQIVND come from the germline V gene (reference sequence). The chain's CDR3 is CASSPTGRDVSGYTF. CDR3 coding DNA: TGTGCCAGTAGCCCTACTGGCAGGGACGTCAGTGGCTACACCTTC.

This clonotype is a singleton in its sample. The rearrangement links TRBV6-5 to TRBJ1-1; 7 bases line up with TRBD1. CDR1 is MNHEY and CDR2 is SVGAGI in the germline V gene. The CDR3 extends over 16 amino acids. The V and J ends lost 4 bases and 2 bases, in that order; junction bases with no gene match: 10. CDR3 coding DNA: TGTGCCAGCAGTTCCCAGAGGGGGCTCAGAAACACTGAAGCTTTCTTT. It translates to CASSSQRGLRNTEAFF.

This chain uses TRBV12-3 or TRBV12-4 with TRBJ1-2; D remains unclear. The CDR3 consists of 14 residues. With 7 bases removed from V and 0 bases from J, the gap between germline ends came to 12 bases. CDR3 sequence reads: CASTLGVANYGYTF. The CDR3 DNA sequence: TGTGCCAGCACCCTCGGCGTAGCTAACTATGGCTACACCTTC.

The genes are TRBV6-5 and TRBJ1-5; a weak D match, TRBD1 (5 bases). In germline, CDR1 is MNHEY, CDR2 SVGAGI. This CDR3 has 13 amino acids. Trimming stripped 6 bases from V and 6 bases from J, with 12 bases between. The DNA of the CDR3 is TGTGCCAGCAGCACCGGGACCGCTCAGCCCCAGCATTTT. It specifies CASSTGTAQPQHF.

A single count supports this clonotype. The rearrangement uses TRBV19 and TRBJ1-6, with D possibly matching TRBD1 (5 bases). The CDR3 runs to 16 residues. Looked up from germline, CDR1 is LNHDA and CDR2 is SQIVND (reference sequence). The V and J ends lost 4 bases and 9 bases respectively, with 19 bases between them. The CDR3 is CASSTPGRPMPSPLHF. In DNA, the CDR3 is TGTGCCAGTAGTACTCCGGGACGGCCTATGCCTTCACCCCTCCACTTT. The variable domain in full, with the rest retrieved from reference TRBV19 and TRBJ1-6, is DGGITQSPKYLFRKEGQNVTLSCEQNLNHDAMYWYRQDPGQGLRLIYYSQIVNDFQKGDIAEGYSVSREKKESFPLTVTSAQKNPTAFYLCASSTPGRPMPSPLHFGNGTRLTVT.

The chain recombines TRBV19 with TRBJ2-7, with D tentatively TRBD1 (5 bases). The CDR3 is 13 amino acids. Deletions cut 6 bases from V and 3 bases from J, with 12 bases between. Germline loops: CDR1 LNHDA, CDR2 SQIVND (reference sequence). CDR3 sequence: CASSRQGDYEQYF. CDR3 nucleotides: TGTGCCAGTAGCCGTCAAGGGGACTACGAGCAGTACTTC.

The J gene is TRBJ1-1, the V gene TRBV29-1; 7 bases line up with TRBD1. CDR3 length: 16 amino acids. Germline assignment: CDR1 SQVTM and CDR2 ANQGSEA. J was trimmed by 0 bases and V by 7 bases; bases with no gene match: 14. CDR3 amino acids: CSAGPDRAVVNTEAFF. DNA of the CDR3: TGCAGCGCTGGCCCCGACAGGGCCGTAGTGAACACTGAAGCTTTCTTT.

The chain uses TRBV15 and TRBJ2-1; possible D gene TRBD2, 6 bases. Germline lookup yields CDR1 LNHNV and CDR2 YYDKDF (reference sequence). This CDR3 region has 13 residues. Trimming took 3 bases from V and 3 from J, leaving 6 bases between them. CDR3 protein: CATSRTSYNEQFF. CDR3 DNA: TGTGCCACCAGCAGGACTAGCTACAATGAGCAGTTCTTC.

The chain carries TRBV19 and TRBJ2-1; 11 bases line up with TRBD2. Germline CDR1 and CDR2: LNHDA and SQIVND (reference sequence). CDR3 size: 16 residues. The junction had 8 bases not matched to a gene; V was cut back by 3 bases and J by 7 bases. CDR3 sequence reads: CASSISPSGRLNEQFF. The CDR3 DNA follows: TGTGCCAGTAGTATCAGTCCTAGCGGGAGGTTAAATGAGCAGTTCTTC.